This T cell receptor (beta chain) stems from a study of cytomegalovirus exposure and HLA in healthy donors. Whole-study context: When 398 donors were genotyped, roughly 82% of them were found to fall in the Caucasian-associated ancestry cluster. Study-wide results and limits: Accurate predictions that matched the HLA-A and HLA-B alleles of most subjects were reportedly made from TCR beta sequences. Later analysis identified a missense DCLRE1C variant that was linked to TCR beta V- and J-gene trimming.

Use of 60 Vbeta and 13 Jbeta primers characterized the PCR. Data came from immunoSEQ multiplex PCR; TCRdb stores just in-frame clones and leaves some out. Among some 110,000 clones, around 74% were seen once, and the ten largest hold roughly 1.3%. The germline gives CDR1 MNHEY, CDR2 SMNVEV (reference sequence). CDR3 size: 15 residues. V shed 6 bases, J shed 5 bases, and the junction held 7 bases outside the gene matches. The sample holds one count of this clone. The antigen is undetermined. The sequencing sample was made of PBMCs. The receptor's source is a man in his forties in good health and CMV-seronegative. The rearrangement links TRBV27 to TRBJ2-1; 10 nucleotides match TRBD2. The CDR3 loop is CASSPLAGVDNEQFF. The CDR3 nucleotides are TGTGCCAGCAGCCCGCTAGCGGGAGTCGACAATGAGCAGTTCTTC.